Shown below are 8 T cell receptor beta chains from a single sample sequenced in a study of brain T cells in children with intractable seizures. Only in-frame clones appear in the TCRdb table, and some are missing; sequencing was by immunoSEQ multiplex PCR. The sample carries 95,000 to 120,000 clones, roughly 94% recorded once. The sample here was peripheral blood, taken at surgery. Receptor source: a boy less than two years old with hemimegalencephaly and intractable seizures.

The rearrangement joins TRBV29-1 to TRBJ2-3; 8 nucleotides match TRBD2. Germline values: CDR1 SQVTM, CDR2 ANQGSEA. The CDR3 extends over 14 amino acids. V was pared by 4 bases and J by 5 bases, with 8 bases of the junction left unmatched. The CDR3 DNA reads TGCAGCGTTGTCCCAGCGGGAGCTGAAGATACGCAGTATTTT. Amino acid sequence: CSVVPAGAEDTQYF.

This clone was counted once. V usage is TRBV3-1 (or the pseudogene TRBV3-2) and J usage is TRBJ1-2, with D unclear. This CDR3 spans 14 amino acids. Germline CDR1 LGHDT, CDR2 YNNKEL (reference sequence). V was clipped by 4 bases and J by 4 bases, with 13 bases between them. CDR3 residues: CASSRWENLYGYTF. Written as DNA, the CDR3 is TGTGCCAGCAGCCGGTGGGAAAACCTCTATGGCTACACCTTC.

The chain has TRBV4-2 and TRBJ1-2, with D tentatively TRBD1 (6 bases). The length of the CDR3 is 16 residues. V was clipped by 0 bases and J by 4 bases, with 15 bases between them. Germline CDR1 is LGHNA and CDR2 is YNFKEQ. The CDR3 is CASSQDERGAGYGYTF. CDR3 DNA sequence: TGTGCCAGCAGCCAAGATGAGCGGGGGGCAGGCTATGGCTACACCTTC.

The chain carries TRBV4-2 and TRBJ1-2; D unresolved. Germline V gene data show CDR1 as LGHNA and CDR2 as YNFKEQ. CDR3 length: 15 residues. The ends were cut back, 0 bases at V and 4 bases at J, with 12 bases in the middle. The CDR3 region has the DNA TGTGCCAGCAGCCAAGACGGCAGGTGTTTCTATGGCTACACCTTC. Translated, it gives CASSQDGRCFYGYTF.

The chain combines TRBV5-1 with TRBJ2-7; either TRBD1 or TRBD2 may supply D (5 bases each). The germline V gene encodes CDR1 SGHRS and CDR2 YFSETQ. The CDR3 runs 18 residues. V was clipped by 0 bases and J by 1 base, with 20 bases between them. This chain's CDR3 is CASSLAFGVGVLSYEQYF. CDR3 coding DNA: TGCGCCAGCAGCTTGGCCTTTGGCGTGGGGGTTTTGTCCTACGAGCAGTACTTC.

This rearrangement joins TRBV2 to TRBJ2-1, with D perhaps TRBD1 (5 bases). The germline gives CDR1 SNHLY, CDR2 FYNNEI. This CDR3 spans 13 amino acids. Trimming took 7 bases from V and 4 from J, leaving 11 bases between them. The CDR3, as DNA: TGTGCCAGCACCGACCCAGGGTACAATGAGCAGTTCTTC. Amino acid sequence: CASTDPGYNEQFF. Based on the CDR3 plus reference TRBV2 and TRBJ2-1, the full variable domain is EPEVTQTPSHQVTQMGQEVILRCVPISNHLYFYWYRQILGQKVEFLVSFYNNEISEKSEIFDDQFSVERPDGSNFTLKIRSTKLEDSAMYFCASTDPGYNEQFFGPGTRLTVL.

Written as DNA, the CDR3 is TGTGCCAGCAGCCAAGTCGGGCTAGCGGGTAACACCGGGGAGCTGTTTTTT. This translates into CASSQVGLAGNTGELFF. The chain has TRBV4-2 and TRBJ2-2; TRBD2 agrees at 8 bases. The CDR3 is 17 residues long. CDR1 is LGHNA, CDR2 YNFKEQ, per germline. Germline trimming cut 1 base from V and 2 bases from J; bases unmatched to any gene: 6.

The genes are TRBV7-2 and TRBJ2-1; D possibly corresponds to TRBD2 (5 bases). V lost 2 bases, J lost 8 bases, and 13 bases lay in between. Per germline, CDR1 SGHTA and CDR2 FQGNSA. The CDR3 has 14 amino acids. The CDR3 bases are TGTGCCAGCAGCTTAAACCCCACTAGGGATGAGCAGTTCTTC. Protein: CASSLNPTRDEQFF. The full variable domain, its missing parts supplied by reference TRBV7-2 and TRBJ2-1, is GAGVSQSPSNKVTEKGKDVELRCDPISGHTALYWYRQSLGQGLEFLIYFQGNSAPDKSGLPSDRFSAERTGGSVSTLTIQRTQQEDSAVYLCASSLNPTRDEQFFGPGTRLTVL.